This TCR beta chain is drawn from a study of early T cells in non-severe SARS-CoV-2 infection. TCRdb re-called the 5' RACE reads through MiXCR, storing one row per CDR3 protein. The table includes approximately 79,000 distinct CDR3 sequences, about 13% detected once. The CDR3 covers 16 residues. Trimming removed 0 bases at V and 1 base at J, with 15 bases between. Germline V gene sequence: CDR1 DFQATT, CDR2 SNEGSKA (reference sequence). Sequences were obtained from whole blood. This chain joins TRBV20-1 and TRBJ1-1; the D gene is possibly TRBD1 (6 bases). This clonotype originated in an adult who was a healthcare worker with PCR-confirmed SARS-CoV-2 infection or an uninfected control (not recorded which). In nucleotides, the CDR3 is TGCAGTGCTAGAGATCGATGGGGGGGCCCGAACACTGAAGCTTTCTTT. Protein: CSARDRWGGPNTEAFF.